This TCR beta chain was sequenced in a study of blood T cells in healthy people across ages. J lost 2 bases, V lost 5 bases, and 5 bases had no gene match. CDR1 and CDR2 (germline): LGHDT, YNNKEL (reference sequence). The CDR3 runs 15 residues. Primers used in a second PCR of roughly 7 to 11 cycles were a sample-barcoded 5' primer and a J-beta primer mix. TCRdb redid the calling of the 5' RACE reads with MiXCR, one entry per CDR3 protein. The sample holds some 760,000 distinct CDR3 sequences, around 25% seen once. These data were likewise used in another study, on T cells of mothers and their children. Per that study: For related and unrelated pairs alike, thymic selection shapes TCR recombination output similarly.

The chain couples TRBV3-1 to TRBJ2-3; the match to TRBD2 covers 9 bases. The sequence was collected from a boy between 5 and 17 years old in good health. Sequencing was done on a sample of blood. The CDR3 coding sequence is TGTGCCAGCAGCAAGACTAGCGGAGACACAGATACGCAGTATTTT. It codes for CASSKTSGDTDTQYF.